The next 30 T cell receptor beta chains were all read from a single sample in a study of OX40 agonist ivuxolimab in advanced cancers. Only in-frame clones appear in the TCRdb table, and some are missing; sequencing was by immunoSEQ multiplex PCR. The profile shows fewer than 55,000 clones, 81% of them singletons. Sequences were derived from CD4+ or CD8+ T cells sorted from blood, sampled in a trial of the OX40 agonist ivuxolimab. Receptor source: an adult with an advanced solid tumor such as melanoma, head and neck, liver or kidney cancer.

The chain has TRBV30 and TRBJ1-2; 11 nucleotides line up with TRBD1. The CDR3 is made up of 15 amino acids. From germline, CDR1 is GTSNPN and CDR2 SVGIG (reference sequence). After removal of 2 bases from V and 6 bases from J, the junction contained 8 bases not matched to a gene. The CDR3 coding sequence is TGTGCCTGGAGTACCGGACAGGGGGCGGAGGATGGCTACACCTTC. This gives the protein CAWSTGQGAEDGYTF.

This CDR3 reads CASSLGQASYGYTF. CDR3 in DNA: TGTGCCAGCAGCTTAGGACAGGCCAGCTATGGCTACACCTTC. The gene calls are TRBV13 and TRBJ1-2; possible D gene TRBD1, 5 bases. The CDR3 consists of 14 residues. Per the germline V gene, CDR1 is PRHDT and CDR2 is FYEKMQ (reference sequence). V was clipped by 0 bases and J by 4 bases, with 9 bases between them. Filled out from reference TRBV13 and TRBJ1-2, the complete variable domain reads AAGVIQSPRHLIKEKRETATLKCYPIPRHDTVYWYQQGPGQDPQFLISFYEKMQSDKGSIPDRFSAQQFSDYHSELNMSSLELGDSALYFCASSLGQASYGYTFGSGTRLTVV.

This chain connects TRBV7-6 to TRBJ2-1; D is unclear. This CDR3 spans 15 amino acids. Per germline, CDR1 SGHVS and CDR2 FNYEAQ. Trimming removed 1 base at V and 2 bases at J, with 9 bases between. CDR3: CASSLEGSTYNEQFF. CDR3 coding DNA: TGTGCCAGCAGCTTAGAGGGCAGCACCTACAATGAGCAGTTCTTC.

V and J are TRBV27 and TRBJ1-5; D perhaps matches TRBD1 (6 bases). V was shortened by 2 bases and J by 5 bases, with 13 bases between the two germline ends. Germline CDR1 and CDR2: MNHEY and SMNVEV (reference sequence). This CDR3 region has 15 residues. The CDR3 DNA reads TGTGCCAGCAGTTTAACCCCGACAGGCCATCAGCCCCAGCATTTT. Its protein is CASSLTPTGHQPQHF.

This chain uses TRBV5-1 with TRBJ2-1; perhaps TRBD2 as D (6 bases). The CDR3 contains 16 residues. Germline V gene lookup returns CDR1 SGHRS and CDR2 YFSETQ. The ends were cut back, 4 bases at V and 3 bases at J, with 17 bases in the middle. CDR3 coding DNA: TGCGCCAGCAGCGAACGGACGGGAGTGAGCTACAATGAGCAGTTCTTC. It yields the protein CASSERTGVSYNEQFF.

This chain joins TRBV27 and TRBJ2-1; maybe TRBD1 (5 bases). This CDR3 is 14 amino acids long. The V end lost 0 bases, the J end lost 9 bases, and 12 bases lay between the germline ends. The germline V gene encodes CDR1 MNHEY and CDR2 SMNVEV (reference sequence). The CDR3 loop reads CASSLSIQGGEQFF. The CDR3 DNA is TGTGCCAGCAGTTTATCCATTCAGGGCGGTGAGCAGTTCTTC.

This clone was counted between two and nine times. The rearrangement joins TRBV9 to TRBJ2-1; 9 nucleotides align to TRBD2. V gave up 4 bases and J gave up 7 bases; unmatched junction bases: 9. Germline V gene sequence: CDR1 SGDLS, CDR2 YYNGEE. The CDR3 covers 15 residues. The CDR3 DNA follows: TGTGCCAGCAGCCCCGAGGGAAGCGGGAGGAATGAGCAGTTCTTC. It encodes CASSPEGSGRNEQFF.

The V call is TRBV29-1, the J call TRBJ2-3; D remains ambiguous. This CDR3 contains 15 residues. Germline V CDR1 and CDR2: SQVTM, ANQGSEA. V lost 3 bases, J lost 0 bases, and 13 bases lay in between. In DNA form, the CDR3 reads TGCAGCGTTGACCCCACAGACCCTAGCACAGATACGCAGTATTTT. This gives the protein CSVDPTDPSTDTQYF.

A single count supports this clone. J is TRBJ2-1 and V is TRBV6-1; D is perhaps TRBD2 (6 bases). Trimming shortened V by 6 bases and J by 1 base, and 13 bases separated the two germline ends. Looked up from germline, CDR1 is MNHNS and CDR2 is SASEGT. The CDR3 runs 15 residues. CDR3 coding DNA: TGTGCCAGCAGCGCCGGGACTCGTTCCTACAATGAGCAGTTCTTC. Protein sequence: CASSAGTRSYNEQFF.

This chain connects TRBV6-5 to TRBJ1-5; D gene unclear. This CDR3 region has 13 residues. V dropped 5 bases and J dropped 1 base, with 6 bases sitting between them. Per germline, CDR1 MNHEY and CDR2 SVGAGI. The CDR3 sequence is CASSMGSNQPQHF. The CDR3 coding sequence is TGTGCCAGCAGTATGGGGAGCAATCAGCCCCAGCATTTT.

CDR3 sequence: CASSQTLEGYEQYV. As DNA, the CDR3 is TGCGCCAGCAGCCAAACCCTGGAGGGCTACGAGCAGTACGTC. V usage is TRBV4-1 and J usage is TRBJ2-7, with D perhaps matching TRBD2 (6 bases). From germline, CDR1 is MGHRA and CDR2 YSYEKL. This CDR3 has 14 amino acids. Trimming left V 2 bases short and J 3 bases short, with 11 bases between.

The chain combines TRBV7-9 with TRBJ1-4, with D hard to call. The V gene lost 3 bases and the J gene lost 0 bases, with 11 bases spanning the gap. The CDR3 has 16 residues. Germline V gives CDR1 SEHNR, CDR2 FQNEAQ (reference sequence). CDR3 sequence (DNA): TGTGCCAGCAGCTTTCCCCGGGCCACAACTAATGAAAAACTGTTTTTT. Encoded protein: CASSFPRATTNEKLFF.

This clone has only a few counts. At one end the junction does not follow the germline gene, possibly because of a read error. This chain joins TRBV4-1 and TRBJ2-1; D tentatively reads TRBD1 or TRBD2 (5 bases each). Per the germline V gene, CDR1 is MGHRA and CDR2 is YSYEKL. This CDR3 contains 15 residues. This CDR3 reads CASRQALGPHNEQFF. In nucleotides, the CDR3 is TGCGCCAGCAGGCAAGCTTTGGGACCACACAATGAGCAGTTCTTC.

The V and J genes are TRBV5-6 and TRBJ1-5; D gene uncertain. The CDR3 covers 18 residues. The germline V and J ends were trimmed by 0 bases and 2 bases, with 18 bases remaining between them. Germline V CDR1 and CDR2: SGHDT, YYEEEE. In DNA form, the CDR3 reads TGTGCCAGCAGCTTGGGGGGAATAATAGGAGGTGGCAATCAGCCCCAGCATTTT. Residues: CASSLGGIIGGGNQPQHF.

This chain links TRBV7-9 with TRBJ1-2; maybe TRBD1 (5 bases). Germline V gene lookup returns CDR1 SEHNR and CDR2 FQNEAQ (reference sequence). The CDR3 has 15 residues. Between the trimmed V and J ends, which lost 1 base and 4 bases, there was a span of 13 bases. The CDR3: CASSLGVRQFYGYTF. As DNA, the CDR3 is TGTGCCAGCAGCTTAGGCGTGCGACAGTTCTATGGCTACACCTTC.

This chain joins TRBV28 and TRBJ1-5; D not certain. CDR1 MDHEN and CDR2 SYDVKM come from the germline V gene. The CDR3 consists of 15 residues. V was pared by 3 bases and J by 3 bases, with 12 bases between. CDR3 amino acids: CASSFRVDNNQPQHF. The CDR3 DNA sequence: TGTGCCAGCAGTTTCAGAGTCGACAACAATCAGCCCCAGCATTTT.

The chain links TRBV6-5 to TRBJ1-2; unclear D gene. The CDR3 runs to 15 residues. From germline, CDR1 is MNHEY and CDR2 SVGAGI. V shed 7 bases and J shed 4 bases, with 19 bases lying between them. The DNA of the CDR3 is TGTGCCAGCATCGAAGGGAGGGAGGCGGGCTATGGCTACACCTTC. Its translation: CASIEGREAGYGYTF.

J is TRBJ1-2 and V is TRBV28; D remains unclear. Germline V gene lookup returns CDR1 MDHEN and CDR2 SYDVKM. The CDR3 covers 13 residues. Trimming left V 5 bases short and J 4 bases short, with 11 bases between. The CDR3 nucleotides are TGTGCCAGCAGTATGGGGTTTGGCTATGGCTACACCTTC. Its protein is CASSMGFGYGYTF.

The chain joins TRBV4-1 to TRBJ1-1; 7 bases map to TRBD1. From germline, CDR1 is MGHRA and CDR2 YSYEKL. The CDR3 is 17 amino acids. V was clipped by 1 base and J by 0 bases; unmatched bases: 8. CDR3 sequence: CASSQAWDSGMNTEAFF. Here the CDR3 DNA reads TGCGCCAGCAGCCAAGCCTGGGACAGCGGAATGAACACTGAAGCTTTCTTT.

This chain uses TRBV27 with TRBJ2-1; D call uncertain. Germline V lookup: CDR1 MNHEY, CDR2 SMNVEV (reference sequence). Trimming took off 5 bases at V and 4 bases at J, with 15 bases between the two ends. This CDR3 has 15 residues. This chain's CDR3 is CASSVGSNWYNEQFF. CDR3 nucleotide sequence: TGTGCCAGCAGTGTTGGGTCCAACTGGTACAATGAGCAGTTCTTC.

This chain connects TRBV30 to TRBJ2-2; TRBD1 aligns across 8 bases. This CDR3 contains 14 residues. Trimming cost V 5 bases and J 1 base; bases outside gene matches: 3. Germline CDR1 is GTSNPN and CDR2 is SVGIG (reference sequence). The CDR3 DNA sequence: TGTGCCTGGCCCAGGGGGCGGAACACCGGGGAGCTGTTTTTT. Translated, it gives CAWPRGRNTGELFF.

The chain couples TRBV27 to TRBJ2-1; maybe TRBD2 (7 bases). CDR3 length: 15 amino acids. Germline lookup yields CDR1 MNHEY and CDR2 SMNVEV (reference sequence). Trimming removed 1 base at V and 5 bases at J, with 12 bases between. For the CDR3, the DNA is TGTGCCAGCAGTTTATTTGCGGGGGCCCACAATGAGCAGTTCTTC. Protein sequence: CASSLFAGAHNEQFF.

Notes on this clone: Sequence at one end of the junction differs from germline and may be a read error. The rearrangement joins TRBV7-9 to TRBJ2-7; D gene unclear. This CDR3 region has 14 residues. CDR1 SEHNR and CDR2 FQNEAQ come from the germline V gene (reference sequence). As DNA, the CDR3 is TGCGCCAGCAGCCAAGAACTGGGATTTGGCGAGCAGTACTTC. It encodes CASSQELGFGEQYF.

This chain links TRBV7-9 with TRBJ1-4, with a weak D call TRBD1 (6 bases). The germline V gene encodes CDR1 SEHNR and CDR2 FQNEAQ (reference sequence). The V end lost 5 bases, the J end lost 4 bases, and 14 bases lay between the germline ends. This CDR3 is 15 amino acids long. DNA of the CDR3: TGTGCCAGCAGCCCGGGGGGCCAGTATAATGAAAAACTGTTTTTT. Encoded protein: CASSPGGQYNEKLFF.

The J gene is TRBJ1-2, the V gene TRBV4-2; no definite D call. V lost 0 bases, J lost 5 bases, and 16 bases lay in between. Looked up from germline, CDR1 is LGHNA and CDR2 is YNFKEQ. This CDR3 has 16 residues. CDR3: CASSQEATEFLYGYTF. The CDR3 nucleotides are TGTGCCAGCAGCCAAGAAGCAACGGAGTTTTTATATGGCTACACCTTC.

The rearrangement uses TRBV6-1 and TRBJ2-1; 8 bases are shared with TRBD2. This CDR3 is built from 14 residues. Germline assignment: CDR1 MNHNS and CDR2 SASEGT. With V trimmed by 7 bases and J by 0 bases, 2 bases remained unmatched. CDR3 nucleotides: TGTGCCAGCAAAACTAGCGGCTCCTACAATGAGCAGTTCTTC. This gives the protein CASKTSGSYNEQFF.

The chain joins TRBV14 to TRBJ2-3; 8 nucleotides line up with TRBD1. Unmatched junction bases numbered 7, after V lost 8 bases and J lost 0 bases. This CDR3 comprises 15 residues. Germline V gives CDR1 SGHDN, CDR2 FVKESK. The CDR3 DNA sequence: TGTGCCAGCTCTCTACAGGGGGTTAGCACAGATACGCAGTATTTT. The encoded protein is CASSLQGVSTDTQYF.

V and J are TRBV4-3 and TRBJ2-2; no clear D. The CDR3 is 13 amino acids. Per the germline V gene, CDR1 is LGHNA and CDR2 is YSLEER. Trimming removed 1 base at V and 8 bases at J, with 8 bases between. CDR3 in amino acids: CASSQGTGGELFF. The CDR3 DNA sequence: TGCGCCAGCAGCCAAGGGACGGGTGGGGAGCTGTTTTTT.

The V call is TRBV7-2, the J call TRBJ2-7; D gene unclear. Between the trimmed V and J ends, which lost 3 bases and 6 bases, there was a span of 6 bases. CDR1 is SGHTA and CDR2 is FQGNSA in the germline V gene. This CDR3 is built from 11 residues. CDR3 amino acids: CASSFQSEQYF. CDR3 coding DNA: TGTGCCAGCAGCTTCCAGAGCGAGCAGTACTTC.

The genes are TRBV7-2 and TRBJ1-2; D is unclear. Trimming pared 1 base from V and 8 bases from J, leaving 17 bases between. Germline V gives CDR1 SGHTA, CDR2 FQGNSA. There are 15 residues in the CDR3. This chain's CDR3 is CASSLGVTPAVGYTF. For the CDR3, the DNA is TGTGCCAGCAGCTTAGGGGTGACGCCAGCGGTGGGCTACACCTTC.